The 7 T cell receptor beta chains below come from one sample, sequenced in a study of T cell responses to AZD1222 COVID-19 vaccine. TCRdb keeps only in-frame clones here, not all; method: immunoSEQ multiplex PCR. The table shows around 140,000 clones, with about 88% occurring only once. The material sequenced was peripheral blood, taken on day 0 of AZD1222 vaccination. Receptor source: an adult in good health.

The chain is built from TRBV7-2 and TRBJ1-2; the D is unclear. Germline V gene data show CDR1 as SGHTA and CDR2 as FQGNSA. The CDR3 has 15 residues. V was trimmed by 2 bases and J by 4 bases, leaving 14 bases between them. CDR3 in DNA: TGTGCCAGCAGCTTATCGGGAGGCGTGGGCTATGGCTACACCTTC. This gives the protein CASSLSGGVGYGYTF.

V is TRBV2 and J is TRBJ2-3, with D uncertain. This CDR3 contains 11 residues. Germline lookup yields CDR1 SNHLY and CDR2 FYNNEI. Between the trimmed V and J ends, which lost 5 bases and 5 bases, there was a span of 5 bases. CDR3 DNA sequence: TGTGCCAGCAGTTCTCGAGATACGCAGTATTTT. It translates to CASSSRDTQYF.

V gene TRBV5-1 combines with J gene TRBJ2-5; D remains unclear. The CDR3 sequence is 12 residues long. V gave up 5 bases and J gave up 2 bases, with 7 bases separating them. Germline V gene lookup returns CDR1 SGHRS and CDR2 YFSETQ. CDR3 in amino acids: CASSIEQETQYF. The CDR3 region has the DNA TGCGCCAGCAGTATCGAGCAAGAGACCCAGTACTTC.

J is TRBJ1-1 and V is TRBV5-6; D call uncertain. Trimming cost V 4 bases and J 4 bases, with 8 bases left between them. CDR3 length equals 12 residues. The germline V gene has CDR1 SGHDT and CDR2 YYEEEE. The CDR3 reads CASSKQITEAFF. CDR3 sequence (DNA): TGTGCCAGCAGCAAACAAATCACTGAAGCTTTCTTT.

Relative to its sample, this clone is medium-sized (0.01 to 0.1%). The chain is built from TRBV9 and TRBJ2-2; TRBD2 matches at 9 bases. After removal of 0 bases from V and 7 bases from J, the junction contained 7 bases not matched to a gene. The germline gives CDR1 SGDLS, CDR2 YYNGEE. This CDR3 has 16 residues. CDR3 DNA: TGTGCCAGCAGCGTAGGAAGTAGCGGGAGCTTCGGGGAGCTGTTTTTT. Protein product: CASSVGSSGSFGELFF. Together with reference TRBV9 and TRBJ2-2, the CDR3 gives the full variable domain: DSGVTQTPKHLITATGQRVTLRCSPRSGDLSVYWYQQSLDQGLQFLIQYYNGEERAKGNILERFSAQQFPDLHSELNLSSLELGDSALYFCASSVGSSGSFGELFFGEGSRLTVL.

This clone was picked up one time. V gene TRBV20-1 combines with J gene TRBJ1-5, with D unclear. The CDR3 runs to 13 residues. Germline V gene data show CDR1 as DFQATT and CDR2 as SNEGSKA (reference sequence). V lost 3 bases to trimming and J lost 1 base, with 7 bases between them. CDR3: CSASAESNQPQHF. As DNA, the CDR3 is TGCAGTGCTAGTGCGGAGAGCAATCAGCCCCAGCATTTT.

This rearrangement joins TRBV24-1 to TRBJ2-5; either TRBD1 or TRBD2 may supply D (5 bases each). Trimming took off 10 bases at V and 1 base at J, with 30 bases between the two ends. Germline CDR1 is KGHDR and CDR2 is SFDVKD. The CDR3 consists of 19 residues. The CDR3: CATKSPLGHPQTTQETQYF. The CDR3 DNA sequence: TGTGCCACTAAGTCGCCGTTGGGGCACCCCCAGACTACCCAAGAGACCCAGTACTTC.